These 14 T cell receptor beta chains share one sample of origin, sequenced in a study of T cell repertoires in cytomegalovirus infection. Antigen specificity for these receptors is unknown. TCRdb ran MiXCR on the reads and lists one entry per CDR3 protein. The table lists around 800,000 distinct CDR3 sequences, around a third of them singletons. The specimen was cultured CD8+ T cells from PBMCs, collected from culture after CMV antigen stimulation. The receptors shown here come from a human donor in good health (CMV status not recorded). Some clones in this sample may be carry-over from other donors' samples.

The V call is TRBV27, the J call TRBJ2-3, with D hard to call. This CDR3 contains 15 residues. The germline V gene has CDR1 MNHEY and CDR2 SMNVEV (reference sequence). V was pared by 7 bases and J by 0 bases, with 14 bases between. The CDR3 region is CASNHFGASTDTQYF. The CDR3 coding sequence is TGTGCCAGCAACCATTTCGGTGCTAGCACAGATACGCAGTATTTT.

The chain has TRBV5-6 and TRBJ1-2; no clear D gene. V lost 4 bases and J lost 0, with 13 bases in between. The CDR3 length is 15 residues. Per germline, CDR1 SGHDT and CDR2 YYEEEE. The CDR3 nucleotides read TGTGCCAGCAGCCTCGGCGGACTTGCTAACTATGGCTACACCTTC. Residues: CASSLGGLANYGYTF.

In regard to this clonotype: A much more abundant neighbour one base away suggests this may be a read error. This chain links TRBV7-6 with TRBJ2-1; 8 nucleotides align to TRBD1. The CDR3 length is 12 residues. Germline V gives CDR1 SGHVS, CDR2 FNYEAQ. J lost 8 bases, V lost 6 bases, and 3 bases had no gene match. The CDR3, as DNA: TGTGCCAGCAGGTCGACAGGGGATGAGCAGTTCTTC. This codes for CASRSTGDEQFF.

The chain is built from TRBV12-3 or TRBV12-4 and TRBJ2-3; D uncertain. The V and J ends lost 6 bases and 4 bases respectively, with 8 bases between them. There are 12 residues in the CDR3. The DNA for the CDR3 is TGTGCCAGCAGCCCAAGCGCAGATACGCAGTATTTT. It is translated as CASSPSADTQYF.

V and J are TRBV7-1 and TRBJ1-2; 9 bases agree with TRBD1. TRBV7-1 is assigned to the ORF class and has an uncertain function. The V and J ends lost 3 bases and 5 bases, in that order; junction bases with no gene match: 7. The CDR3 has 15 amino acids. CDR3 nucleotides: TGTGCCAGCAGCTCCGAGGGACAGGGACGGTATGGCTACACCTTC. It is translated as CASSSEGQGRYGYTF.

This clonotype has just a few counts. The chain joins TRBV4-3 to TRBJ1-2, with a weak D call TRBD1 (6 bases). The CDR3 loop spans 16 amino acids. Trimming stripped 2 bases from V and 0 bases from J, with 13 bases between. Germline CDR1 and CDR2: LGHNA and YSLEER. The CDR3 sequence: CASSQPGTNPNYGYTF. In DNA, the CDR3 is TGCGCCAGCAGCCAACCCGGGACAAATCCTAACTATGGCTACACCTTC.

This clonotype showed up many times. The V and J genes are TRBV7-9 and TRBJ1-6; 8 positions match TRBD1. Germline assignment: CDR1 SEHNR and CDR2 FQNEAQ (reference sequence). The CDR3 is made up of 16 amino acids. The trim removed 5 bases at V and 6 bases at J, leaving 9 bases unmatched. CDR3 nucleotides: TGTGCCAGCAGCCCGACAGGGGAAGGAAGTAATTCACCCCTCCACTTT. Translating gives CASSPTGEGSNSPLHF.

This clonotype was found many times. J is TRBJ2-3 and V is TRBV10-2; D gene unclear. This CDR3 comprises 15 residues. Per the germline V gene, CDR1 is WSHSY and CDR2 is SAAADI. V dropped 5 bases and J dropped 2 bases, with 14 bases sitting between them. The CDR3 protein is CASSLHRAYTDTQYF. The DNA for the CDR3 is TGCGCCAGCAGTCTGCACAGAGCCTACACAGATACGCAGTATTTT.

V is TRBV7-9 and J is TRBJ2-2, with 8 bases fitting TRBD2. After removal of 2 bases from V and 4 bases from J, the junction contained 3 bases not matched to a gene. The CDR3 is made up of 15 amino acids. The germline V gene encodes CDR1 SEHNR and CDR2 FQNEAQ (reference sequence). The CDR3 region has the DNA TGTGCCAGCAGCTTATTCGGGGGGGGCACCGGGGAGCTGTTTTTT. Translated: CASSLFGGGTGELFF.

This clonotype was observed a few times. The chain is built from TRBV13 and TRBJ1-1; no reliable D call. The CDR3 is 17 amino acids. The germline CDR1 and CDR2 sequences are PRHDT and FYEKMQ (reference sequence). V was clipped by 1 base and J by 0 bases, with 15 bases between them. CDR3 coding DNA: TGTGCCAGCAGCTTAGCAGCTATGCTACCCATGAACACTGAAGCTTTCTTT. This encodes CASSLAAMLPMNTEAFF.

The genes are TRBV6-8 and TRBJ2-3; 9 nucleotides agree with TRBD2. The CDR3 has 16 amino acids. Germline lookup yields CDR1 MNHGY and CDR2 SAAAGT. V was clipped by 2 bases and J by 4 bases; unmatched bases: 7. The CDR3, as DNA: TGTGCCAGCAGTTACGGCCGTGCGGGGGGGTCAGATACGCAGTATTTT. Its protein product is CASSYGRAGGSDTQYF.

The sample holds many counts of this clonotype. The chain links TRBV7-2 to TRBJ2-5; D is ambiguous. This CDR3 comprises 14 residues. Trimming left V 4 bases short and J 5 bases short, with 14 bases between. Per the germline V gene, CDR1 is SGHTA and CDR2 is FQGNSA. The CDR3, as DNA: TGTGCCAGCAGCTCAAGAATCACCGGGGAGACCCAGTACTTC. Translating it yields CASSSRITGETQYF.

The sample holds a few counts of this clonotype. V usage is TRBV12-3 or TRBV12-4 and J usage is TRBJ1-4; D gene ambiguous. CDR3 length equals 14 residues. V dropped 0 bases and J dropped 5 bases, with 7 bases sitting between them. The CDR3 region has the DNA TGTGCCAGCAGTTTAGCGATAGTAAATGAAAAACTGTTTTTT. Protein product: CASSLAIVNEKLFF.

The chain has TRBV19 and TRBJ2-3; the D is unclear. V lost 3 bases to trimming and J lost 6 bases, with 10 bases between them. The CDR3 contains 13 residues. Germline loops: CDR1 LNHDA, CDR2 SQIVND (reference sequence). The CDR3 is CASSIFSGDTQYF. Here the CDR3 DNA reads TGTGCCAGTAGTATTTTTTCTGGGGATACGCAGTATTTT. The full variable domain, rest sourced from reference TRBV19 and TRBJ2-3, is DGGITQSPKYLFRKEGQNVTLSCEQNLNHDAMYWYRQDPGQGLRLIYYSQIVNDFQKGDIAEGYSVSREKKESFPLTVTSAQKNPTAFYLCASSIFSGDTQYFGPGTRLTVL.